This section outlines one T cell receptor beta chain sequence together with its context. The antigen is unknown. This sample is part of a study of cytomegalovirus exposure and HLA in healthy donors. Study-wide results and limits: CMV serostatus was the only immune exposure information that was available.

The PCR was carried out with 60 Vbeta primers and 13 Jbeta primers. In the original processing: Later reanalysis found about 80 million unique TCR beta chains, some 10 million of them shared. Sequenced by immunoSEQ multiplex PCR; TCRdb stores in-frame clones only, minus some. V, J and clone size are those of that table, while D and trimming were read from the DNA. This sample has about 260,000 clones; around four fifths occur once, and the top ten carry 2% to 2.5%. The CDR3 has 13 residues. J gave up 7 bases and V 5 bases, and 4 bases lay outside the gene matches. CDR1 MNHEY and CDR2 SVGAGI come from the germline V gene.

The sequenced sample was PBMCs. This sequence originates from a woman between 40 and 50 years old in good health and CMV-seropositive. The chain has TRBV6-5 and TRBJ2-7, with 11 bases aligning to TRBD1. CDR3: CASSQDRGLEQYF. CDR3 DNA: TGTGCCAGCAGTCAGGACAGGGGGCTTGAGCAGTACTTC.